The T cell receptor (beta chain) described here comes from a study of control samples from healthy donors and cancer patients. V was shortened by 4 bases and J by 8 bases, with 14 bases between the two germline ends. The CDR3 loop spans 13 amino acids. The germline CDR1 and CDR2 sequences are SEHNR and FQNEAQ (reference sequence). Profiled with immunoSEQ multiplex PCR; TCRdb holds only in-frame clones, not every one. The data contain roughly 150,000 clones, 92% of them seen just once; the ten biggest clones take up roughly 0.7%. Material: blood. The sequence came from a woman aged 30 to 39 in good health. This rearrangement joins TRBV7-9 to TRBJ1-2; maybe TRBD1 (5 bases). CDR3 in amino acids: CASSSVGAVGYTF. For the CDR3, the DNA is TGTGCCAGCAGCTCGGTTGGGGCTGTAGGCTACACCTTC.